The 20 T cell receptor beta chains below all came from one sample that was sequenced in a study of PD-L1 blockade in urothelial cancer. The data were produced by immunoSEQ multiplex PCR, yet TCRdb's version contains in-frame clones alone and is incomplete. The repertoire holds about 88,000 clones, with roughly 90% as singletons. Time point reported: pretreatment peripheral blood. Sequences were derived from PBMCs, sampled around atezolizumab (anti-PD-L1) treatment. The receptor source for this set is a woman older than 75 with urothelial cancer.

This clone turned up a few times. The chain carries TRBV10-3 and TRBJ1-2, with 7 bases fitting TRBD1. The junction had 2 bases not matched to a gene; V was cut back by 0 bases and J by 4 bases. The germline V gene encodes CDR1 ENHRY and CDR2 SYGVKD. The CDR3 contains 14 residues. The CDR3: CAISESRDSYGYTF. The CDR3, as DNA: TGTGCCATCAGTGAGTCGAGGGACAGCTATGGCTACACCTTC.

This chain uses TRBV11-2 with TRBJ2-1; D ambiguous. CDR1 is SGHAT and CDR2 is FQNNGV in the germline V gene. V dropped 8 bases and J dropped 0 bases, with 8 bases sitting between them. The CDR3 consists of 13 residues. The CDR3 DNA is TGTGCCAGCCGGAGCAGCTCCTACAATGAGCAGTTCTTC. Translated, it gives CASRSSSYNEQFF.

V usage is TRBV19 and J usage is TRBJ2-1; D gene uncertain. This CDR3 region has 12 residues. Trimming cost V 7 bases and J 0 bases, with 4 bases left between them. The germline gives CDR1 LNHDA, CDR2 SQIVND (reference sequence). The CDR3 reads CASISSYNEQFF. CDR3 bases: TGTGCCAGTATTAGCTCCTACAATGAGCAGTTCTTC.

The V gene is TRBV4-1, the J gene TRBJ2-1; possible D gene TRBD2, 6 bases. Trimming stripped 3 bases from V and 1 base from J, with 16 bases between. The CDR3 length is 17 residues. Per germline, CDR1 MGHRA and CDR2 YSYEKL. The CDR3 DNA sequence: TGCGCCAGCAGCCAGACCCTTTTAGCGGCTTCCTACAATGAGCAGTTCTTC. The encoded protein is CASSQTLLAASYNEQFF.

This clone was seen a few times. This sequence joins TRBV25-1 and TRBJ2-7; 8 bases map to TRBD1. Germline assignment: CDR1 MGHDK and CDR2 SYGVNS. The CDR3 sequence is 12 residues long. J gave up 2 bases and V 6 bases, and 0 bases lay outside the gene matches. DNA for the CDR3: TGTGCCAGCAGGGACAGGGCCTACGAGCAGTACTTC. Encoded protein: CASRDRAYEQYF.

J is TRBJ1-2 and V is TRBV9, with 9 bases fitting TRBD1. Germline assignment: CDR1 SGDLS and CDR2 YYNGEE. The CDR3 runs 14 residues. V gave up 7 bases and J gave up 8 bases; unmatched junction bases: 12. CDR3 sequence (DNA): TGTGCCAGCGGGTTGGGGACAGGGCTGGGCGGCTACACCTTC. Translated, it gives CASGLGTGLGGYTF.

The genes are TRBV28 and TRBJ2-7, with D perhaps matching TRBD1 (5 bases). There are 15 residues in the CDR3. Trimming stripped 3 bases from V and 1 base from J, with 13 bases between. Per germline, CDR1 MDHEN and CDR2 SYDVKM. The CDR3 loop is CASSLGQGRSYEQYF. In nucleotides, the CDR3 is TGTGCCAGCAGTTTGGGGCAGGGCAGGTCCTACGAGCAGTACTTC.

Here the CDR3 reads CASTRGVSETGYGYTF. The CDR3 DNA reads as TGTGCCAGCACCCGGGGGGTGTCCGAGACGGGCTATGGCTACACCTTC. J is TRBJ1-2 and V is TRBV2, with D maybe TRBD1 (5 bases). The CDR3 extends over 16 amino acids. Trimming cost V 7 bases and J 4 bases, with 22 bases left between them. Germline CDR1 and CDR2: SNHLY and FYNNEI.

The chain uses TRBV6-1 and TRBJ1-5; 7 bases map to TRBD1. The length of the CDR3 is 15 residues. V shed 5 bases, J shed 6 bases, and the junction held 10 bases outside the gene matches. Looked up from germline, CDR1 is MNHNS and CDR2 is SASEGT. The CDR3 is CASSPRGTERQPQHF. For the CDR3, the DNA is TGTGCCAGCAGTCCTAGGGGGACAGAGCGTCAGCCCCAGCATTTT.

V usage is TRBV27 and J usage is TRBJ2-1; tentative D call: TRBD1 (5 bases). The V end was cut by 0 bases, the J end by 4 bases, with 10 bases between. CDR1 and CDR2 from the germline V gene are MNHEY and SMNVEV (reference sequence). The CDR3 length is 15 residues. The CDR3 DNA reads TGTGCCAGCAGTTTATCCCTGGACAAGTACAATGAGCAGTTCTTC. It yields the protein CASSLSLDKYNEQFF.

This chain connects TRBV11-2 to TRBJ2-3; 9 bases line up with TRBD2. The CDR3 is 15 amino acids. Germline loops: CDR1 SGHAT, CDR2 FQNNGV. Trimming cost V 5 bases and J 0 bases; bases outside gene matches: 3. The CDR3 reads CASSPSGASTDTQYF. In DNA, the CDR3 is TGTGCCAGCAGCCCTAGCGGGGCTAGCACAGATACGCAGTATTTT. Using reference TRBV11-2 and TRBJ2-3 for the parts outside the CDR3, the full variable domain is EAGVAQSPRYKIIEKRQSVAFWCNPISGHATLYWYQQILGQGPKLLIQFQNNGVVDDSQLPKDRFSAERLKGVDSTLKIQPAKLEDSAVYLCASSPSGASTDTQYFGPGTRLTVL.

The CDR3 loop reads CASSSYSGGAAKNIQYF. CDR3 bases: TGCGCCAGCAGCAGTTATTCAGGGGGCGCGGCCAAAAACATTCAGTACTTC. The chain couples TRBV5-1 to TRBJ2-4, with 8 bases lining up with TRBD1. V was pared by 4 bases and J by 1 base, with 10 bases of the junction left unmatched. Per germline, CDR1 SGHRS and CDR2 YFSETQ. This CDR3 comprises 17 residues.

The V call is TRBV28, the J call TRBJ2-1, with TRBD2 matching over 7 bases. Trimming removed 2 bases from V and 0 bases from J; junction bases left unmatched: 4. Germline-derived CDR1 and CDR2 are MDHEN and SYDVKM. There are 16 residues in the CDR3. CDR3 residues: CASSLASGSSYNEQFF. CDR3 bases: TGTGCCAGCAGTTTAGCTAGCGGAAGCTCCTACAATGAGCAGTTCTTC.

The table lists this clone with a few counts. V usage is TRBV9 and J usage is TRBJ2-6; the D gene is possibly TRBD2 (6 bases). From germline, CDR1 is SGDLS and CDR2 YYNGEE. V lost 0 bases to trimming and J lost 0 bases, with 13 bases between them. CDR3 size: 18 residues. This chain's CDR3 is CASSVVGGTRSGANVLTF. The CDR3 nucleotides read TGTGCCAGCAGCGTAGTCGGCGGGACGCGCTCTGGGGCCAACGTCCTGACTTTC.

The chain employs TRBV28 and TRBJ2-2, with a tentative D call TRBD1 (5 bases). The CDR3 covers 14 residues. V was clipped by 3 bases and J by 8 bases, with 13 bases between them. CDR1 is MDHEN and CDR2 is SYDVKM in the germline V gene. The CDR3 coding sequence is TGTGCCAGCAGTTTTTCAGGGATTAGGGGGGAGCTGTTTTTT. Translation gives CASSFSGIRGELFF.

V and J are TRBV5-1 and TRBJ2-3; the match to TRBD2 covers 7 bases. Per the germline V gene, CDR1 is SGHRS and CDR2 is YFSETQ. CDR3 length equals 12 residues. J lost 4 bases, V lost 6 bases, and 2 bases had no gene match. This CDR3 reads CASKGGADTQYF. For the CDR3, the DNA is TGCGCCAGCAAGGGAGGGGCAGATACGCAGTATTTT.

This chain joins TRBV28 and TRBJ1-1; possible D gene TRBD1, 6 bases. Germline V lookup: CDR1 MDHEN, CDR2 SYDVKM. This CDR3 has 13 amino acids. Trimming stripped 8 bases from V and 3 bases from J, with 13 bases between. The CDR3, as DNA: TGTGCCAGCGGGTTGGGGGCCGACACTGAAGCTTTCTTT. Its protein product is CASGLGADTEAFF.

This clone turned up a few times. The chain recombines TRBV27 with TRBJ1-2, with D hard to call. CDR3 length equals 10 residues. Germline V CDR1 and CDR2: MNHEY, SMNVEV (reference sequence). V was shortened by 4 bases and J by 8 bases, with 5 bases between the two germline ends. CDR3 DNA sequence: TGTGCCAGCAGTTCCGGGGGCTACACCTTC. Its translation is CASSSGGYTF.

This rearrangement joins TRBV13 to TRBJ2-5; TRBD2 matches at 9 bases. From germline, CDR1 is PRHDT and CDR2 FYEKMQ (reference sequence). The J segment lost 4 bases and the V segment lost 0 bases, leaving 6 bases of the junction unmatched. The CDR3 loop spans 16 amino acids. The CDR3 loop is CASSLGWTSDVETQYF. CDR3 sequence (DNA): TGTGCCAGCAGCTTAGGTTGGACTAGCGACGTAGAGACCCAGTACTTC.

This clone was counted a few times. This CDR3 reads CAWSAPRSGLAGASTDTQYF. The CDR3 region has the DNA TGTGCCTGGAGCGCTCCCCGGTCCGGACTAGCGGGGGCTAGCACAGATACGCAGTATTTT. This sequence joins TRBV30 and TRBJ2-3, with 13 nucleotides matching TRBD2. V lost 3 bases and J lost 0; bases outside the gene matches: 15. The CDR3 has 20 residues. CDR1 and CDR2 (germline): GTSNPN, SVGIG (reference sequence). The full variable domain, its missing parts supplied by reference TRBV30 and TRBJ2-3, is SQTIHQWPATLVQPVGSPLSLECTVEGTSNPNLYWYRQAAGRGLQLLFYSVGIGQISSEVPQNLSASRPQDRQFILSSKKLLLSDSGFYLCAWSAPRSGLAGASTDTQYFGPGTRLTVL.